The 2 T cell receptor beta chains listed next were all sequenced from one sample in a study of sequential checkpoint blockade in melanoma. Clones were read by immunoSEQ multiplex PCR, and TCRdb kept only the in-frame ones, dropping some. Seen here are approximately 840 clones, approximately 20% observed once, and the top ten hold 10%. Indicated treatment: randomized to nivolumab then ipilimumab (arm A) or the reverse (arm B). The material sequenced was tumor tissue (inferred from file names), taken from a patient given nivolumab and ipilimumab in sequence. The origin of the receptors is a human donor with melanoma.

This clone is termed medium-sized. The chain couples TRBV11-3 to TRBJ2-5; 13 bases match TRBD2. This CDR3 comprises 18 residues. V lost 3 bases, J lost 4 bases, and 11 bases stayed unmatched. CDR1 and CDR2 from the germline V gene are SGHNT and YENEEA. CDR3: CASSLSTSGGASGETQYF. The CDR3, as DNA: TGTGCCAGCAGCTTGTCTACTAGCGGGGGGGCCTCGGGAGAGACCCAGTACTTC.

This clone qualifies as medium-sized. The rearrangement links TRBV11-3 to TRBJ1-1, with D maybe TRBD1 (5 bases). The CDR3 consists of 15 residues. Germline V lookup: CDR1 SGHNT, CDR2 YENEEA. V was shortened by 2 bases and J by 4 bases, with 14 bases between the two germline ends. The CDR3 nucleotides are TGTGCCAGCAGCTTACCCCATGGGGGAAGCACTGAAGCTTTCTTT. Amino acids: CASSLPHGGSTEAFF.